Below, one TCR beta chain is given with its context. This sample is part of a study of blood T cell repertoires in COVID-19. About the study: Acute and convalescent COVID-19 specimens originated in the United States, Italy and Spain.

The CDR3 loop spans 13 amino acids. Germline-derived CDR1 and CDR2 are SEHNR and FQNEAQ (reference sequence). The V end lost 5 bases, the J end lost 0 bases, and 7 bases lay between the germline ends. TCRdb's copy holds only in-frame clones and misses some; the assay was immunoSEQ multiplex PCR. The sample holds some 230,000 clones, around 83% seen once. This clonotype originated in a man between 35 and 55 years old with acute or convalescent COVID-19. J is TRBJ1-2 and V is TRBV7-9, with D perhaps matching TRBD1 (6 bases). Source material: peripheral blood. The CDR3 DNA is TGTGCCAGCAGCGGGACAACTAACTATGGCTACACCTTC. It encodes CASSGTTNYGYTF.